The 20 T cell receptor beta chains below were found in one sample sequenced in a study of T cell changes during pregnancy in multiple sclerosis. Clones were sequenced by immunoSEQ multiplex PCR, and TCRdb holds only the in-frame ones, with some missing. The sample has approximately 60,000 clones, roughly 90% seen once. Sequencing was performed on peripheral blood, taken in the second trimester of pregnancy. These receptors all stem from a female donor with multiple sclerosis, enrolled in a pregnancy study.

This chain connects TRBV5-1 to TRBJ2-1; D uncertain. Germline-derived CDR1 and CDR2 are SGHRS and YFSETQ. The V end lost 0 bases, the J end lost 8 bases, and 9 bases lay between the germline ends. The CDR3 has 13 residues. As DNA, the CDR3 is TGCGCCAGCAGCTTGGGTACTGTAGATGAGCAGTTCTTC. Residues: CASSLGTVDEQFF.

The chain joins TRBV5-6 to TRBJ2-7; 10 bases are a match to TRBD1. The CDR3 has 15 amino acids. V trimming: 4 bases; J trimming: 2 bases; junction bases outside the gene matches: 6. Germline CDR1 is SGHDT and CDR2 is YYEEEE. CDR3 region: CASSASTGGPYEQYF. The CDR3 nucleotides are TGTGCCAGCAGCGCCTCGACAGGGGGCCCCTACGAGCAGTACTTC.

The gene calls are TRBV20-1 and TRBJ2-5; 7 bases are shared with TRBD2. This CDR3 spans 11 amino acids. The junction had 1 base not matched to a gene; V was cut back by 4 bases and J by 5 bases. Germline V gene data show CDR1 as DFQATT and CDR2 as SNEGSKA (reference sequence). CDR3 amino acids: CSAKLAETQYF. The CDR3 coding sequence is TGCAGTGCTAAACTAGCGGAGACCCAGTACTTC.

The genes are TRBV5-1 and TRBJ2-5; 8 bases fit TRBD2. The germline gives CDR1 SGHRS, CDR2 YFSETQ. The CDR3 spans 16 residues. V lost 4 bases, J lost 5 bases, and 13 bases stayed unmatched. CDR3 region: CASSPEPGGLRETQYF. In DNA form, the CDR3 reads TGCGCCAGCAGCCCGGAACCGGGGGGGTTGAGGGAGACCCAGTACTTC.

The chain carries TRBV11-1 and TRBJ2-3; 9 bases are a match to TRBD2. This CDR3 contains 15 residues. Trimming cost V 7 bases and J 0 bases; bases outside gene matches: 5. Germline values: CDR1 SGHAT, CDR2 FQDESV (reference sequence). The CDR3 DNA is TGTGCCAGCAATCGGCTAGCGGGGAGCACAGATACGCAGTATTTT. It codes for CASNRLAGSTDTQYF.

This chain uses TRBV19 with TRBJ1-1; D is uncertain. The V gene lost 7 bases and the J gene lost 7 bases, with 22 bases spanning the gap. This CDR3 spans 15 amino acids. The germline V gene has CDR1 LNHDA and CDR2 SQIVND (reference sequence). For the CDR3, the DNA is TGTGCCAGTACCAACCCCGGCGGAGGGTATGGTGAAGCTTTCTTT. Translation: CASTNPGGGYGEAFF.

This sequence joins TRBV5-4 and TRBJ1-2; D is uncertain. The ends were cut back, 1 base at V and 7 bases at J, with 14 bases in the middle. This CDR3 region has 14 residues. Germline CDR1 SGHNT, CDR2 YYREEE (reference sequence). CDR3 sequence: CASSLFNSWLGYTF. The CDR3 DNA sequence: TGTGCCAGCAGCTTGTTCAATAGCTGGCTTGGCTACACCTTC.

V usage is TRBV30 and J usage is TRBJ1-2, with 9 bases that match TRBD1. The V segment lost 4 bases and the J segment 6 bases; nucleotides outside the gene matches: 12. CDR1 is GTSNPN, CDR2 SVGIG, per germline (reference sequence). This CDR3 has 15 amino acids. CDR3 region: CAWNIYPGQGNGYTF. As DNA, the CDR3 is TGTGCCTGGAACATTTATCCGGGACAGGGAAATGGCTACACCTTC.

The chain has TRBV11-2 and TRBJ1-2; no clear D. This CDR3 spans 14 amino acids. Trimming shortened V by 0 bases and J by 4 bases, and 9 bases separated the two germline ends. The germline gives CDR1 SGHAT, CDR2 FQNNGV. CDR3 amino acids: CASSLEFSSYGYTF. CDR3 nucleotides: TGTGCCAGCAGCTTAGAATTCAGTTCCTATGGCTACACCTTC.

This rearrangement joins TRBV7-2 to TRBJ1-2, with 7 bases that match TRBD1. V was clipped by 4 bases and J by 2 bases; unmatched bases: 13. The CDR3 length is 17 residues. Germline lookup yields CDR1 SGHTA and CDR2 FQGNSA. The CDR3 loop reads CASSSLPAWTGNYGYTF. The CDR3, as DNA: TGTGCCAGCAGCTCCCTGCCCGCTTGGACAGGAAACTATGGCTACACCTTC.

The V and J genes are TRBV28 and TRBJ1-2, with D perhaps TRBD1 (6 bases). CDR1 MDHEN and CDR2 SYDVKM come from the germline V gene. The CDR3 runs to 11 residues. Trimming removed 6 bases at V and 8 bases at J, with 10 bases between. The CDR3 spells CASRQGSGYTF. The CDR3 nucleotides are TGTGCCAGCAGGCAGGGGTCGGGCTACACCTTC.

The rearrangement links TRBV7-2 to TRBJ1-1; D remains ambiguous. Germline V gives CDR1 SGHTA, CDR2 FQGNSA. Trimming cost V 5 bases and J 4 bases, with 14 bases left between them. There are 14 residues in the CDR3. In DNA form, the CDR3 reads TGTGCCAGCAGCCTCGGAGGATCGGGCACTGAAGCTTTCTTT. Translated: CASSLGGSGTEAFF.

The chain employs TRBV7-2 and TRBJ2-5; D possibly corresponds to TRBD1 (5 bases). CDR1 is SGHTA and CDR2 is FQGNSA in the germline V gene. CDR3 size: 13 residues. Trimming removed 2 bases from V and 1 base from J, with 5 bases in between. CDR3 loop: CASSLQGQETQYF. The CDR3 nucleotides are TGTGCCAGCAGCTTACAGGGCCAAGAGACCCAGTACTTC.

The chain recombines TRBV14 with TRBJ1-6; the D gene is possibly TRBD1 (6 bases). Trimming removed 1 base at V and 1 base at J, with 17 bases between. Germline V CDR1 and CDR2: SGHDN, FVKESK. This CDR3 contains 19 residues. CDR3 amino acids: CASSQVGYRVGSYNSPLHF. Written as DNA, the CDR3 is TGTGCCAGCAGCCAAGTGGGATACAGGGTGGGATCCTATAATTCACCCCTCCACTTT.

The V call is TRBV18, the J call TRBJ2-2; D perhaps matches TRBD2 (6 bases). Between the trimmed V and J ends, which lost 0 bases and 10 bases, there was a span of 15 bases. Per the germline V gene, CDR1 is KGHSH and CDR2 is LQKENI. The CDR3 sequence is 15 residues long. This chain's CDR3 is CASSPPGGSGVELFF. Written as DNA, the CDR3 is TGTGCCAGCTCACCACCGGGGGGATCGGGAGTGGAGCTGTTTTTT.

For this clone: The same CDR3 is also encoded by other DNA sequences in this sample. The rearrangement joins TRBV5-6 to TRBJ1-1; possible D gene TRBD1, 5 bases. V was cut by 4 bases and J by 2 bases, with 21 bases left in between. This CDR3 has 17 residues. Germline CDR1 and CDR2: SGHDT and YYEEEE. The CDR3 sequence: CASSRGPPLRGNTEAFF. CDR3 coding DNA: TGTGCCAGCAGCCGTGGTCCCCCTCTTAGGGGAAACACTGAAGCTTTCTTT. The full variable domain, its missing parts supplied by reference TRBV5-6 and TRBJ1-1, is DAGVTQSPTHLIKTRGQQVTLRCSPKSGHDTVSWYQQALGQGPQFIFQYYEEEERQRGNFPDRFSGHQFPNYSSELNVNALLLGDSALYLCASSRGPPLRGNTEAFFGQGTRLTVV.

The genes are TRBV29-1 and TRBJ2-5, with 9 bases lining up with TRBD2. Germline V gene data show CDR1 as SQVTM and CDR2 as ANQGSEA. Trimming cost V 3 bases and J 0 bases; bases outside gene matches: 5. There are 15 residues in the CDR3. The CDR3 sequence is CSVDWASGDQETQYF. The CDR3 DNA reads TGCAGCGTTGATTGGGCTAGCGGGGACCAAGAGACCCAGTACTTC.

This sequence joins TRBV28 and TRBJ1-6; D call uncertain. The V end lost 7 bases, the J end lost 7 bases, and 17 bases lay between the germline ends. Germline loops: CDR1 MDHEN, CDR2 SYDVKM. This CDR3 contains 15 residues. The CDR3 region has the DNA TGTGCCAGCACCTCCTTCGGCGGATGGAATTCACCCCTCCACTTT. It yields the protein CASTSFGGWNSPLHF.

The V gene is TRBV5-4, the J gene TRBJ1-2; perhaps TRBD1 as D (5 bases). Trimming left V 3 bases short and J 4 bases short, with 13 bases between. The CDR3 contains 14 residues. Germline V gene data show CDR1 as SGHNT and CDR2 as YYREEE (reference sequence). CDR3 sequence reads: CASSSEGAPYGYTF. The DNA for the CDR3 is TGTGCCAGCAGCTCGGAAGGGGCCCCCTATGGCTACACCTTC.

The V and J genes are TRBV6-1 and TRBJ2-7; 7 nucleotides align to TRBD1. CDR1 and CDR2 from the germline V gene are MNHNS and SASEGT. The V segment lost 4 bases and the J segment 3 bases; nucleotides outside the gene matches: 9. The CDR3 spans 15 residues. The CDR3 reads CASSVGDRDLYEQYF. The CDR3 nucleotides read TGTGCCAGCAGTGTGGGAGACAGGGATCTCTACGAGCAGTACTTC.